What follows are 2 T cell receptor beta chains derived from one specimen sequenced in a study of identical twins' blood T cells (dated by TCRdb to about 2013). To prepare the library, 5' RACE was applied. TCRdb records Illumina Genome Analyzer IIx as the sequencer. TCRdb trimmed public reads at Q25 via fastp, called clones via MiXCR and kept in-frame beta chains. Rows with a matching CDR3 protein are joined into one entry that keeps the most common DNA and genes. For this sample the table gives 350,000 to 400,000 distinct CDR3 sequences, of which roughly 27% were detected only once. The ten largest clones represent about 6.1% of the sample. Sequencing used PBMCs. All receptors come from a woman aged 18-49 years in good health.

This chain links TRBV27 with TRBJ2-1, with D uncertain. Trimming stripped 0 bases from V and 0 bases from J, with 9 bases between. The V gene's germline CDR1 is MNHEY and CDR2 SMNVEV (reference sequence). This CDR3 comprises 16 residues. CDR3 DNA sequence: TGTGCCAGCAGTTTATCAGCGCGGAGCTCCTACAATGAGCAGTTCTTC. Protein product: CASSLSARSSYNEQFF.

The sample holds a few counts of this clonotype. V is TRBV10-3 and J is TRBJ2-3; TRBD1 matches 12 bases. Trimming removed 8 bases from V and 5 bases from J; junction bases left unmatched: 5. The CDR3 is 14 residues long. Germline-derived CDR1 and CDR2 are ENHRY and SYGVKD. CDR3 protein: CAIRDRGHEDTQYF. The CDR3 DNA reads TGTGCCATCCGGGACAGGGGGCATGAAGATACGCAGTATTTT.